The rows below give T cell receptor beta chains drawn from one sample of a study of blood T cell repertoires in COVID-19. Sequenced by immunoSEQ multiplex PCR; TCRdb stores in-frame clones only, minus some. In the table there are about 140,000 clones, roughly 80% of which are singletons. The sequencing sample was made of peripheral blood. All receptors derive from a human donor in a cohort sampled during active COVID-19. Both conserved end residues are part of each CDR3. D genes are given only for firm matches. Rows give clone size only sometimes, using once, few, many, or a class for an expanded clone.

D gene,clone size,V gene,J gene,CDR3 protein,CDR3 DNA
TRBD1,once,TRBV5-1,TRBJ1-1,CASSLQGERTEAFF,TGCGCCAGCAGCTTACAGGGGGAACGGACTGAAGCTTTCTTT
.,.,TRBV24-1,TRBJ2-4,CATSEGGGALLGGIQYF,TGTGCCACCAGTGAGGGGGGGGGCGCGCTCCTAGGAGGCATTCAGTACTTC
.,.,TRBV4-1,TRBJ1-1,CASSLAENTEAFF,TGCGCCAGCAGCTTGGCAGAGAACACTGAAGCTTTCTTT
.,.,TRBV30,TRBJ2-5,CAWSFGGMGQETQYF,TGTGCCTGGAGTTTTGGAGGGATGGGGCAAGAGACCCAGTACTTC
.,.,TRBV6-4,TRBJ2-3,CASSLDRTDTQYF,TGTGCCAGCAGCCTAGACAGAACAGATACGCAGTATTTT
TRBD1,.,TRBV6-5,TRBJ1-1,CASRSPSDRVQAFF,TGTGCCAGCAGAAGCCCCTCCGACAGGGTACAGGCTTTCTTT
.,.,TRBV10-2,TRBJ2-5,CATAVGQETQYF,TGCGCCACTGCCGTCGGCCAAGAGACCCAGTACTTC
TRBD1,.,TRBV5-1,TRBJ1-1,CASSLTGVGTEAFF,TGCGCCAGCAGCTTAACAGGGGTAGGGACTGAAGCTTTCTTT
TRBD1,once,TRBV7-9,TRBJ1-1,CASSLRGQGASEAFF,TGTGCCAGCAGCTTGAGGGGACAGGGGGCATCTGAAGCTTTCTTT
TRBD2,.,TRBV7-2,TRBJ2-4,CASSLDSGGAGNIQYF,TGTGCCAGCAGCCTCGATAGCGGGGGGGCAGGAAACATTCAGTACTTC
.,.,TRBV28,TRBJ2-2,CASSAPGDSGELFF,TGTGCCAGCAGTGCCCCTGGAGACTCCGGGGAGCTGTTTTTT